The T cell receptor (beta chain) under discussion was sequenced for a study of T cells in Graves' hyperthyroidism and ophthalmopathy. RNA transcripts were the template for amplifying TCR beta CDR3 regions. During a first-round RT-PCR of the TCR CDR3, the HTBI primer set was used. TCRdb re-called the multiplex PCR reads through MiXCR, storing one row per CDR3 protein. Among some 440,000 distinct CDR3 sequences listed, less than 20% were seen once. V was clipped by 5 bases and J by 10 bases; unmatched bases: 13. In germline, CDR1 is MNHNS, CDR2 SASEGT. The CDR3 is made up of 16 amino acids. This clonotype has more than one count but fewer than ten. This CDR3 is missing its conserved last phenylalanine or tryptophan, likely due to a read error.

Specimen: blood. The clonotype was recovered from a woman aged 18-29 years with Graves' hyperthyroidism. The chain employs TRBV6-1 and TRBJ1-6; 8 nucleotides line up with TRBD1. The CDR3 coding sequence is TGTGCCAGCAGTCAAGATGCTCCAGGGGGCTGGTCACCCCTCCACCTT. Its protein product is CASSQDAPGGWSPLHL.